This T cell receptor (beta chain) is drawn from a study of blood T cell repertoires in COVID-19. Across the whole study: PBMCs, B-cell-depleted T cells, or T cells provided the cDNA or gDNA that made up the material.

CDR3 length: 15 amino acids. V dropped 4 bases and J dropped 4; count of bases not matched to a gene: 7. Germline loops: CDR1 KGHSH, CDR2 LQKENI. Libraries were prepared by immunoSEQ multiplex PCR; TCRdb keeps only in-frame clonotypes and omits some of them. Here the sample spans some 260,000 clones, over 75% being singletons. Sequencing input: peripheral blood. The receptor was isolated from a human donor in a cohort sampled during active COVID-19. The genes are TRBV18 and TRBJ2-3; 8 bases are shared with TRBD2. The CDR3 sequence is CASSRTGGLADTQYF. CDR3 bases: TGTGCCAGCTCACGTACGGGGGGACTAGCAGATACGCAGTATTTT.